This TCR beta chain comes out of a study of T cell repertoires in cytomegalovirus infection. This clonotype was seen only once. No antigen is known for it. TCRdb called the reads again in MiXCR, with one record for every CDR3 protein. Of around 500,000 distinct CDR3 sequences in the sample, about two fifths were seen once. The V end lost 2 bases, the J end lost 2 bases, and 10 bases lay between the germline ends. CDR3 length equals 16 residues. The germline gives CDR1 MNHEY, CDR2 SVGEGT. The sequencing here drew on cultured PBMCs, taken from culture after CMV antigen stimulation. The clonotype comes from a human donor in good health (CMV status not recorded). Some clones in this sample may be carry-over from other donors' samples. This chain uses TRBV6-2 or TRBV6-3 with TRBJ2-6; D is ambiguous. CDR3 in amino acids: CASSYPNGAGANVLTF. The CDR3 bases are TGTGCCAGCAGTTACCCCAACGGTGCTGGGGCCAACGTCCTGACTTTC.